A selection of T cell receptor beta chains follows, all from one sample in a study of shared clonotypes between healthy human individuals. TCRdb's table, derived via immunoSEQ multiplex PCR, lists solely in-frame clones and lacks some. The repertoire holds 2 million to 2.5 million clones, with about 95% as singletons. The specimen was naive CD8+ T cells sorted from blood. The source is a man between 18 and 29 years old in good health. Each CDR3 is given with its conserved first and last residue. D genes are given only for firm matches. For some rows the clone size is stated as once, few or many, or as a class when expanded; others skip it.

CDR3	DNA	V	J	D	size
CASRHHPGLGEDTQYF	TGTGCCAGCAGACACCATCCGGGACTAGGGGAAGATACGCAGTATTTT	TRBV28	TRBJ2-3	TRBD2	.
CASSVEDYNEQFF	TGTGCCAGCAGCGTAGAGGACTACAATGAGCAGTTCTTC	TRBV9	TRBJ2-1	.	.
CASSLSKGERAYGYTF	TGTGCCAGCAGTTTATCGAAAGGGGAAAGGGCGTATGGCTACACCTTC	TRBV27	TRBJ1-2	.	.
CASSPHRGGEQYF	TGTGCCAGCAGCCCCCACAGGGGTGGCGAGCAGTACTTC	TRBV7-2	TRBJ2-7	TRBD1	.
CASSQDPAADEQYF	TGCGCCAGCAGCCAAGATCCAGCCGCGGACGAGCAGTACTTC	TRBV4-1	TRBJ2-7	.	.
CASSAPSTGMNTEAFF	TGTGCCAGCAGCGCACCCTCGACAGGGATGAACACTGAAGCTTTCTTT	TRBV9	TRBJ1-1	TRBD1	.
CASSYSNPEAYEQYF	TGTGCCAGCAGTTACTCGAACCCCGAGGCCTACGAGCAGTACTTC	TRBV6-5	TRBJ2-7	.	once
CASSLSGGAWNTEAFF	TGTGCCAGCAGTTTATCGGGGGGGGCGTGGAACACTGAAGCTTTCTTT	TRBV27	TRBJ1-1	.	.
CASSEMVSGNTIYF	TGTGCCAGCAGTGAGATGGTTTCCGGAAACACCATATATTTT	TRBV2	TRBJ1-3	.	.
CASSGLDRGVDGYTF	TGTGCCAGCAGTGGCTTAGACAGGGGAGTAGATGGCTACACCTTC	TRBV6-5	TRBJ1-2	TRBD1	.
CASSQEGFGGNTGELFF	TGCGCCAGCAGCCAAGAGGGATTCGGGGGTAACACCGGGGAGCTGTTTTTT	TRBV4-1	TRBJ2-2	.	.
CASSPGQGPPSTDTQYF	TGCGCCAGCAGCCCGGGACAGGGGCCACCTAGCACAGATACGCAGTATTTT	TRBV5-1	TRBJ2-3	TRBD1	.
CASSDGTAPQPQHF	TGTGCCAGTAGCGACGGGACAGCACCTCAGCCCCAGCATTTT	TRBV19	TRBJ1-5	TRBD1	.
CASSPSDGTGELFF	TGTGCCAGCAGCCCATCGGACGGCACCGGGGAGCTGTTTTTT	TRBV7-9	TRBJ2-2	.	.
CASSPSPRRHNSPLHF	TGTGCCAGCAGCCCGTCACCCAGAAGACATAATTCACCCCTCCACTTT	TRBV11-2	TRBJ1-6	.	.
CASSGHSYNEQFF	TGCGCCAGCAGCGGACACTCCTACAATGAGCAGTTCTTC	TRBV10-2	TRBJ2-1	.	.
CASTPIPSGANVLTF	TGTGCCAGCACCCCAATACCGTCTGGGGCCAACGTCCTGACTTTC	TRBV6-5	TRBJ2-6	.	once
CASSLMRGQSYEQYF	TGTGCCAGCAGCTTAATGAGGGGGCAATCATACGAGCAGTACTTC	TRBV11-1	TRBJ2-7	TRBD1	.
CASSLTTGNEQYF	TGTGCCAGCAGCTTAACTACAGGGAACGAGCAGTACTTC	TRBV7-9	TRBJ2-7	.	.
CASSLDRPGADTQYF	TGCGCCAGCAGCTTGGACCGCCCTGGGGCAGATACGCAGTATTTT	TRBV5-1	TRBJ2-3	.	.
CASSLEVAADEQFF	TGTGCCAGCAGCTTAGAGGTCGCTGCCGATGAGCAGTTCTTC	TRBV7-6	TRBJ2-1	.	.
CASTFFEQAPYEQYF	TGTGCCAGCACCTTCTTTGAGCAGGCTCCCTACGAGCAGTACTTC	TRBV5-6	TRBJ2-7	.	.
CASSVGISTDTQYF	TGTGCCAGCAGCGTCGGGATTAGCACAGATACGCAGTATTTT	TRBV9	TRBJ2-3	.	.
CASSLGPTGEGVGYTF	TGTGCCAGCAGCTTAGGTCCGACAGGGGAAGGAGTCGGCTACACCTTC	TRBV11-2	TRBJ1-2	TRBD1	.
CASSSPGWVFF	TGTGCCAGCAGTAGTCCGGGCTGGGTGTTTTTT	TRBV2	TRBJ1-4	.	.
CAWTPLGANVLTF	TGTGCCTGGACCCCGCTTGGGGCCAACGTCCTGACTTTC	TRBV30	TRBJ2-6	.	.
CASGQGTEAFF	TGCGCCAGTGGACAGGGGACTGAAGCTTTCTTT	TRBV10-2	TRBJ1-1	TRBD1	.
CASSRSGDNDEQYF	TGTGCCAGCAGCCGCTCGGGGGACAACGACGAGCAGTACTTC	TRBV28	TRBJ2-7	.	.
CASSPQVGGNEKLFF	TGTGCCAGCAGCCCCCAGGTCGGAGGTAATGAAAAACTGTTTTTT	TRBV6-5	TRBJ1-4	.	.
CAWNPGLSTDTQYF	TGTGCCTGGAATCCGGGACTTAGCACAGATACGCAGTATTTT	TRBV30	TRBJ2-3	.	.
CASRFGNTIYF	TGTGCCAGCCGGTTCGGAAACACCATATATTTT	TRBV27	TRBJ1-3	.	.
CASSLVVGSNTEAFF	TGTGCCAGCAGCTTAGTGGTGGGCTCGAACACTGAAGCTTTCTTT	TRBV7-9	TRBJ1-1	.	.
CASSVLGDSPLHF	TGTGCCAGCAGCGTCCTCGGGGATTCACCCCTCCACTTT	TRBV9	TRBJ1-6	.	.
CARSSFRGWRRTEAFF	TGTGCCAGAAGCTCCTTCCGGGGTTGGCGGCGGACTGAAGCTTTCTTT	TRBV5-3	TRBJ1-1	.	.
CASSLDWGTQYF	TGTGCCAGCAGCTTAGATTGGGGGACCCAGTACTTC	TRBV11-2	TRBJ2-5	.	.
CASSPDRGTEAFF	TGTGCCAGCAGTCCCGACAGGGGCACTGAAGCTTTCTTT	TRBV2	TRBJ1-1	TRBD1	.
CASSQGLAGGYEQYF	TGCGCCAGCAGCCAAGGACTAGCGGGAGGATACGAGCAGTACTTC	TRBV4-1	TRBJ2-7	TRBD2	once
CAWSGGAIGNSPLHF	TGTGCCTGGAGCGGTGGGGCCATAGGTAATTCACCCCTCCACTTT	TRBV30	TRBJ1-6	.	.
CASSVDGGYGNQPQHF	TGTGCCAGCAGCGTAGACGGGGGATACGGCAATCAGCCCCAGCATTTT	TRBV9	TRBJ1-5	.	.
CSVEGQGAGNEQFF	TGCAGCGTTGAAGGACAGGGGGCGGGGAATGAGCAGTTCTTC	TRBV29-1	TRBJ2-1	TRBD1	.
CASSLDLPSGGGYEQYF	TGTGCCAGCAGCTTAGATCTTCCTAGCGGGGGTGGCTACGAGCAGTACTTC	TRBV11-2	TRBJ2-7	TRBD2	.
CASSETGSTYEQYF	TGTGCCAGCAGCGAGACAGGGTCTACATACGAGCAGTACTTC	TRBV13	TRBJ2-7	TRBD1	.